These T cell receptor beta chains were read from a single sample in a study of T cells in Graves' hyperthyroidism and ophthalmopathy. A single record per CDR3 protein comes from TCRdb applying MiXCR to the multiplex PCR reads. The table includes about 610,000 distinct CDR3 sequences, around 45% detected once. Sequencing was done on a sample of peripheral blood or thyroid tissue (not recorded which). These receptors originate from a young woman with Graves' hyperthyroidism. The CDR3 runs from the conserved cysteine through the conserved F or W. A D gene is named only where the DNA matches it firmly. Size is omitted from some rows. Given values are once, few, many or a class for expanded clones.

j_call	clone_size	v_call	d_call	cdr3_aa	cdr3_nt
TRBJ1-4	.	TRBV7-6	TRBD1	CASSSDRSSEKLFF	TGTGCCAGCAGCTCGGACAGGTCAAGTGAAAAACTGTTTTTT
TRBJ2-3	many	TRBV29-1	TRBD2	CSVVPAGVGDTQYF	TGCAGCGTTGTGCCGGCGGGAGTAGGAGATACGCAGTATTTT
TRBJ1-2	.	TRBV12-3/TRBV12-4	TRBD1	CASSLAGRGLNGYTF	TGTGCCAGCAGTTTAGCGGGCAGGGGGCTTAATGGCTACACCTTC
TRBJ1-5	many	TRBV12-5	.	CASGLGGASSQPQHF	TGTGCTAGTGGCCTAGGAGGGGCGAGTAGTCAGCCCCAGCATTTT
TRBJ2-7	.	TRBV6-6	.	CASSYPDERDRADEQYF	TGTGCCAGCAGTTACCCCGATGAGAGGGATCGGGCCGACGAGCAGTACTTC
TRBJ1-2	.	TRBV24-1	.	CATSDRQWNYGYTF	TGTGCCACCAGTGACCGACAGTGGAACTATGGCTACACCTTC
TRBJ1-2	many	TRBV19	.	CASIGVIRFAGYTF	TGTGCCAGTATCGGGGTCATCCGCTTCGCCGGCTACACCTTC
TRBJ2-5	few	TRBV30	.	CAWSEQIQETQYF	TGTGCCTGGAGTGAACAGATCCAAGAGACCCAGTACTTC
TRBJ2-2	.	TRBV12-3/TRBV12-4	TRBD1	CASSRDRGSLSTGELFF	TGTGCCAGCAGTCGGGACAGGGGGTCGTTATCCACCGGGGAGCTGTTTTTT
TRBJ1-5	.	TRBV6-5	.	CASSYSHRRSDSNQPQHF	TGTGCCAGCAGTTACTCACACAGGCGGAGTGACAGCAATCAGCCCCAGCATTTT
TRBJ2-5	many	TRBV7-2	TRBD2	CASTIAGVETQYF	TGTGCCAGCACCATAGCGGGAGTAGAGACCCAGTACTTC
TRBJ2-5	many	TRBV20-1	.	CSAPRKEETQYF	TGCAGTGCTCCTCGGAAGGAAGAGACCCAGTACTTC
TRBJ2-1	.	TRBV7-3	TRBD2	CASSSGLAGQYEQFF	TGTGCCAGCAGCTCAGGACTAGCTGGACAATATGAGCAGTTCTTC
TRBJ1-2	.	TRBV11-3	.	CASSLTSGYTF	TGTGCCAGCAGCTTAACTAGCGGCTACACCTTC
TRBJ1-1	many	TRBV6-1	.	CASSSGRDTEAFF	TGTGCCAGCAGTTCGGGCAGGGACACTGAAGCTTTCTTT
TRBJ2-5	.	TRBV6-1	TRBD1	CASRGGAGLEGPVSPQYF	TGTGCCAGCAGAGGGGGCGCCGGCCTTGAGGGACCCGTCTCCCCCCAGTACTTC
TRBJ1-5	many	TRBV2	.	CASSRDQPQHF	TGTGCCAGCAGCCGCGATCAGCCCCAGCATTTT
TRBJ2-5	many	TRBV20-1	TRBD2	CSAPGLAGGETQYF	TGCAGTGCTCCCGGACTAGCGGGCGGAGAGACCCAGTACTTC
TRBJ1-6	many	TRBV5-5	TRBD1	CASSFILSGTGRSPLHF	TGTGCCAGCAGCTTTATTTTGAGTGGGACAGGGAGGTCACCCCTCCACTTT
TRBJ1-1	many	TRBV24-1	TRBD1	CATSDPGQGNTEAFF	TGTGCCACCAGTGACCCTGGACAGGGAAACACTGAAGCTTTCTTT
TRBJ1-2	few	TRBV29-1	TRBD1	CSARQGVYGYTF	TGCAGCGCTAGACAGGGGGTCTATGGCTACACCTTC
TRBJ1-2	many	TRBV27	TRBD1	CASSPGTGHGYTF	TGTGCCAGCAGCCCCGGGACAGGGCACGGCTACACCTTC
TRBJ1-1	.	TRBV6-4	.	CASSDGVNEAFF	TGTGCCAGCAGTGACGGGGTCAATGAAGCTTTCTTT
TRBJ1-5	many	TRBV2	TRBD1	CASSRQGGGNQPQHF	TGTGCCAGCAGTCGACAGGGGGGAGGCAATCAGCCCCAGCATTTT
TRBJ1-6	many	TRBV4-3	.	CASKFGGNNSPLHF	TGCGCCAGCAAGTTCGGCGGCAATAATTCACCCCTCCACTTT
TRBJ2-2	few	TRBV5-1	TRBD2	CASSPKREPTGELFF	TGCGCCAGCAGCCCTAAGCGGGAGCCAACCGGGGAGCTGTTTTTT
TRBJ1-2	.	TRBV25-1	TRBD1	CASKRDRHGYTF	TGTGCCAGCAAGAGGGACAGACATGGCTACACCTTC
TRBJ2-5	.	TRBV13	TRBD2	CASSLVLAGVWTQYF	TGTGCCAGCAGCTTAGTACTAGCGGGAGTGTGGACCCAGTACTTC
TRBJ2-5	.	TRBV13	TRBD1	CASSFGTGQETQYF	TGTGCCAGCAGCTTTGGGACAGGACAAGAGACCCAGTACTTC
TRBJ2-7	many	TRBV12-3/TRBV12-4	TRBD2	CASSFSSGSGEQYF	TGTGCCAGCAGTTTTTCTAGCGGGAGTGGCGAGCAGTACTTC
TRBJ1-1	many	TRBV7-8	TRBD1	CASSSDREAAFF	TGTGCCAGCAGTTCGGACAGGGAGGCAGCTTTCTTT
TRBJ2-7	many	TRBV4-3	TRBD2	CASSQDPSGSFYEQYF	TGCGCCAGCAGCCAAGATCCTAGCGGGAGTTTTTACGAGCAGTACTTC
TRBJ2-7	.	TRBV5-1	.	CASSLAGSPSEQYF	TGCGCCAGCAGCTTGGCAGGGTCCCCATCCGAGCAGTACTTC
TRBJ1-4	.	TRBV5-5	.	CASSPGATTNEKLFF	TGTGCCAGCAGCCCCGGGGCTACAACTAATGAAAAACTGTTTTTT
TRBJ2-7	.	TRBV29-1	.	CASSPTSLVGEQYF	TGTGCCAGCAGCCCAACTAGCTTAGTTGGTGAGCAGTACTTC
TRBJ1-1	.	TRBV29-1	.	CSLLGTVRTEAFF	TGCAGCTTGCTGGGGACGGTGAGGACTGAAGCTTTCTTT
TRBJ1-2	many	TRBV28	.	CASSWVYGYTF	TGTGCCAGCAGTTGGGTCTATGGCTACACCTTC
TRBJ2-7	few	TRBV6-5	TRBD2	CASSYLSGAGSGGTYEQYF	TGTGCCAGCAGTTACTTATCGGGTGCCGGGAGCGGGGGTACCTACGAGCAGTACTTC
TRBJ2-7	.	TRBV7-2	.	CASTKEPYEQYF	TGTGCCAGCACCAAAGAACCCTACGAGCAGTACTTC